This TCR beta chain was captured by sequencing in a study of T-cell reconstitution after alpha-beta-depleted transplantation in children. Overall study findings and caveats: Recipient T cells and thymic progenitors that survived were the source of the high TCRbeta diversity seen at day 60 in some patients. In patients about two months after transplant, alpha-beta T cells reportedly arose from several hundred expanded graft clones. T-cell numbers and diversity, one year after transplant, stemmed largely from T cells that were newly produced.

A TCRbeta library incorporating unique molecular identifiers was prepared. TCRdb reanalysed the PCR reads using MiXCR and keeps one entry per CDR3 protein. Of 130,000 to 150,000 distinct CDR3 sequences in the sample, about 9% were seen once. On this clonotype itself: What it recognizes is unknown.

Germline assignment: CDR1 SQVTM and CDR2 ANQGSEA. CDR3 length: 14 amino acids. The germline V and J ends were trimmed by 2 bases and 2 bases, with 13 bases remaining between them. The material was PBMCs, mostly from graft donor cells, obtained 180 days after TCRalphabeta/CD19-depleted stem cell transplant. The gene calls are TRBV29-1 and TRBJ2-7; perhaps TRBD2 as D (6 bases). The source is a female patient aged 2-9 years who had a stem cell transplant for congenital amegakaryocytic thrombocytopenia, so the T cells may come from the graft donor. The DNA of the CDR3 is TGCAGCGTTGAATCGGGACTGAATACCTACGAGCAGTACTTC. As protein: CSVESGLNTYEQYF.